This passage covers 22 T cell receptor beta chains from one sample sequenced in a study of blood T cell repertoires in COVID-19 (dated by TCRdb to about 2020). Libraries were prepared through the immunoSEQ multiplex PCR assay. In TCRdb, the immuneACCESS table is reduced to in-frame sequences with V and J assigned. These tables do not hold every clone; where another copy was compared, an unresolved V gene accounts for under half, and the others remain unexplained. The sample yields 200,000 to 250,000 clones; around 89% were counted once. The ten most abundant clones make up around 6.6% of the sample. The source material was peripheral blood. Receptors were obtained from a woman aged 25 to 39 with COVID-19, enrolled during active disease.

The V gene is TRBV5-1, the J gene TRBJ1-2; D is undetermined. Trimming pared 5 bases from V and 0 bases from J, leaving 11 bases between. CDR3 length equals 14 residues. Germline CDR1 SGHRS, CDR2 YFSETQ. DNA for the CDR3: TGCGCCAGCAGTGGGCACGAAGCTAACTATGGCTACACCTTC. It codes for CASSGHEANYGYTF. Full variable domain (rest looked up from reference TRBV5-1 and TRBJ1-2): KAGVTQTPRYLIKTRGQQVTLSCSPISGHRSVSWYQQTPGQGLQFLFEYFSETQRNKGNFPGRFSGRQFSNSRSEMNVSTLELGDSALYLCASSGHEANYGYTFGSGTRLTVV.

J is TRBJ1-1 and V is TRBV11-2, with D perhaps TRBD1 (5 bases). Per the germline V gene, CDR1 is SGHAT and CDR2 is FQNNGV. CDR3 length: 15 residues. The germline V and J ends were trimmed by 2 bases and 0 bases, with 10 bases remaining between them. Written as DNA, the CDR3 is TGTGCCAGCAGCTTACGTAGGGGATTGAACACTGAAGCTTTCTTT. Translating gives CASSLRRGLNTEAFF.

The V call is TRBV5-5, the J call TRBJ2-7, with TRBD1 matching 8 bases. Germline CDR1 is SGHKS and CDR2 is YYEKEE (reference sequence). The trim removed 1 base at V and 4 bases at J, leaving 4 bases unmatched. The CDR3 extends over 14 amino acids. The CDR3: CASSLSRGQYEQYF. In DNA, the CDR3 is TGTGCCAGCAGCTTGAGCAGGGGGCAGTACGAGCAGTACTTC.

This clone appeared a few times. The chain uses TRBV11-2 and TRBJ1-2; D is possibly TRBD1 (5 bases). CDR3 size: 14 residues. CDR1 is SGHAT and CDR2 is FQNNGV in the germline V gene. The ends were cut back, 1 base at V and 2 bases at J, with 8 bases in the middle. CDR3 coding DNA: TGTGCCAGCAGCTTAGCCGCAGGGAACTATGGCTACACCTTC. As protein: CASSLAAGNYGYTF.

The chain recombines TRBV7-2 with TRBJ2-5, with 8 bases identical to TRBD1. The CDR3 contains 16 residues. Germline CDR1 reads SGHTA; CDR2 reads FQGNSA. V was pared by 5 bases and J by 5 bases, with 13 bases of the junction left unmatched. CDR3 protein: CASSPGLPGGAETQYF. DNA for the CDR3: TGTGCCAGCAGCCCCGGGCTTCCAGGGGGCGCGGAGACCCAGTACTTC. Full variable domain (missing parts from reference TRBV7-2 and TRBJ2-5): GAGVSQSPSNKVTEKGKDVELRCDPISGHTALYWYRQSLGQGLEFLIYFQGNSAPDKSGLPSDRFSAERTGGSVSTLTIQRTQQEDSAVYLCASSPGLPGGAETQYFGPGTRLLVL.

The chain couples TRBV5-4 to TRBJ2-3, with TRBD1 matching 7 bases. Trimming at V came to 3 bases and at J to 4 bases, leaving 5 bases not matched to a gene. Looked up from germline, CDR1 is SGHNT and CDR2 is YYREEE (reference sequence). This CDR3 contains 14 residues. This CDR3 is CASSSDDRADTQYF. The CDR3 DNA reads as TGTGCCAGCAGCTCCGATGACAGGGCAGATACGCAGTATTTT.

The genes are TRBV5-1 and TRBJ1-1; tentatively, D is TRBD1 (5 bases). V shed 1 base and J shed 4 bases, with 8 bases lying between them. The germline V gene encodes CDR1 SGHRS and CDR2 YFSETQ. The CDR3 spans 13 residues. CDR3 in amino acids: CASSLSRVTEAFF. DNA for the CDR3: TGCGCCAGCAGCTTGAGCAGGGTCACTGAAGCTTTCTTT.

J is TRBJ2-7 and V is TRBV6-1; D might be TRBD2 (6 bases). Germline values: CDR1 MNHNS, CDR2 SASEGT. V was pared by 4 bases and J by 9 bases, with 25 bases between. This CDR3 is 16 amino acids long. CDR3 sequence (DNA): TGTGCCAGCAGTGTCTCCGGGACCCCTGAGGAGGGAGGGCAGTACTTC. It is translated as CASSVSGTPEEGGQYF.

This clone was recorded once. This rearrangement joins TRBV5-4 to TRBJ1-1; tentatively, D is TRBD1 (6 bases). The CDR3 totals 11 residues. CDR1 is SGHNT, CDR2 YYREEE, per germline (reference sequence). V dropped 3 bases and J dropped 11 bases, with 11 bases sitting between them. The DNA of the CDR3 is TGTGCCAGCAGCTCGACAGGCTTTGCTTTCTTT. Its translation: CASSSTGFAFF.

This chain joins TRBV9 and TRBJ2-1; D is perhaps TRBD2 (6 bases). Germline V CDR1 and CDR2: SGDLS, YYNGEE. Trimming took off 1 base at V and 6 bases at J, with 11 bases between the two ends. This CDR3 comprises 14 residues. CDR3 sequence: CASSVTGLINEQFF. CDR3 coding DNA: TGTGCCAGCAGCGTAACGGGACTCATCAATGAGCAGTTCTTC.

This chain connects TRBV29-1 to TRBJ1-1; a possible D gene is TRBD1 (5 bases). Germline values: CDR1 SQVTM, CDR2 ANQGSEA. This CDR3 region has 13 residues. V was trimmed by 5 bases and J by 5 bases, leaving 15 bases between them. Here the CDR3 reads CSVRRGEGTEAFF. In nucleotides, the CDR3 is TGCAGCGTTCGCCGGGGGGAGGGAACTGAAGCTTTCTTT.

The V gene is TRBV6-2 or TRBV6-3, the J gene TRBJ2-7, with D tentatively TRBD1 (6 bases). This CDR3 spans 11 amino acids. Between the trimmed V and J ends, which lost 6 bases and 11 bases, there was a span of 14 bases. CDR1 MNHEY and CDR2 SVGEGT come from the germline V gene. The CDR3 bases are TGTGCCAGCAGCCCCGGACAGAGGGAGTACTTC. Protein sequence: CASSPGQREYF.

The V call is TRBV6-1, the J call TRBJ2-6; D might be TRBD1 (5 bases). Trimming pared 0 bases from V and 1 base from J, leaving 7 bases between. The germline gives CDR1 MNHNS, CDR2 SASEGT. The CDR3 is 16 residues long. The CDR3 DNA follows: TGTGCCAGCAGTGAAGCCTCAGGGTCTGGGGCCAACGTCCTGACTTTC. It encodes CASSEASGSGANVLTF.

The rearrangement links TRBV6-2 or TRBV6-3 to TRBJ2-2; TRBD2 agrees at 7 bases. The CDR3 spans 14 residues. The germline gives CDR1 MNHEY, CDR2 SVGEGT. Trimming took 6 bases from V and 6 from J; bases not matched to a gene: 7. The DNA of the CDR3 is TGTGCCAGCAGCCGGCGGGAGTTCCCCGGGGAGCTGTTTTTT. Its protein product is CASSRREFPGELFF.

J is TRBJ2-2 and V is TRBV5-5; the D is unclear. This CDR3 contains 13 residues. Per the germline V gene, CDR1 is SGHKS and CDR2 is YYEKEE (reference sequence). V was pared by 2 bases and J by 7 bases, with 9 bases between. The DNA for the CDR3 is TGTGCCAGCAGCTTCTCCGGGTTCGGGGAGCTGTTTTTT. This sequence encodes CASSFSGFGELFF.

The count of this clone is one. The rearrangement links TRBV15 to TRBJ2-1, with D maybe TRBD2 (6 bases). This CDR3 has 15 amino acids. Per germline, CDR1 LNHNV and CDR2 YYDKDF (reference sequence). Trimming pared 3 bases from V and 4 bases from J, leaving 13 bases between. The CDR3 here is CATSRDYPLYNEQFF. CDR3 DNA sequence: TGTGCCACCAGCAGGGACTACCCACTTTACAATGAGCAGTTCTTC. Supplemented by reference TRBV15 and TRBJ2-1, the full variable domain reads DAMVIQNPRYQVTQFGKPVTLSCSQTLNHNVMYWYQQKSSQAPKLLFHYYDKDFNNEADTPDNFQSRRPNTSFCFLDIRSPGLGDTAMYLCATSRDYPLYNEQFFGPGTRLTVL.

V gene TRBV23-1 combines with J gene TRBJ1-3; tentatively, D is TRBD1 (6 bases). TRBV23-1 is an ORF, with its function uncertain. Trimming took off 2 bases at V and 0 bases at J, with 20 bases between the two ends. The CDR3 runs 19 residues. This CDR3 reads CASSQADTPDSGSGNTIYF. The CDR3 DNA is TGCGCCAGCAGTCAAGCAGATACGCCGGACAGTGGCTCTGGAAACACCATATATTTT.

The rearrangement joins TRBV3-1 (or the pseudogene TRBV3-2) to TRBJ2-3; 8 bases line up with TRBD2. The V gene end was trimmed by 2 bases and the J gene end by 5 bases; junction bases not matched to a gene: 6. The CDR3 length is 15 residues. Per the germline V gene, CDR1 is LGHDT and CDR2 is YNNKEL (reference sequence). Here the CDR3 DNA reads TGTGCCAGCAGCCAACCAGGACTAGCCCGAGATACGCAGTATTTT. Its protein product is CASSQPGLARDTQYF.

J is TRBJ1-1 and V is TRBV28; TRBD1 matches 8 bases. The junction had 4 bases not matched to a gene; V was cut back by 2 bases and J by 5 bases. This CDR3 has 14 amino acids. Germline CDR1 is MDHEN and CDR2 is SYDVKM. The DNA of the CDR3 is TGTGCCAGCAGTTTACAGGGGGCGCTTACTGAAGCTTTCTTT. It is translated as CASSLQGALTEAFF.

This clone was seen only once. V is TRBV10-1 and J is TRBJ1-1, with D tentatively TRBD1 (6 bases). CDR1 and CDR2 from the germline V gene are WNHNN and SYGVQD (reference sequence). This CDR3 has 13 residues. V lost 2 bases and J 5 bases, leaving 9 bases between the germline ends. CDR3 in DNA: TGCGCCAGCAGTGAGGAGGGGGTGACTGAAGCTTTCTTT. Encoded protein: CASSEEGVTEAFF.

The V gene is TRBV29-1, the J gene TRBJ1-1; possibly TRBD1 for D (6 bases). The CDR3 extends over 14 amino acids. Trimming removed 7 bases at V and 0 bases at J, with 15 bases between. The germline CDR1 and CDR2 sequences are SQVTM and ANQGSEA. CDR3 residues: CSAEGEGLNTEAFF. Here the CDR3 DNA reads TGCAGCGCCGAGGGGGAGGGGCTGAACACTGAAGCTTTCTTT. Drawing the rest from reference TRBV29-1 and TRBJ1-1, the complete variable domain is SAVISQKPSRDICQRGTSLTIQCQVDSQVTMMFWYRQQPGQSLTLIATANQGSEATYESGFVIDKFPISRPNLTFSTLTVSNMSPEDSSIYLCSAEGEGLNTEAFFGQGTRLTVV.

CDR3 region: CASSRGQGVHF. As DNA, the CDR3 is TGTGCCAGCAGTCGGGGACAGGGGGTGCATTTT. This chain links TRBV6-2 or TRBV6-3 with TRBJ1-5; 11 nucleotides match TRBD1. Trimming at V came to 5 bases and at J to 15 bases, leaving 3 bases not matched to a gene. CDR3 size: 11 residues. Germline loops: CDR1 MNHEY, CDR2 SVGEGT.